The rows below give T cell receptor beta chains drawn from one sample of a study of shared clonotypes between healthy human individuals. TCRdb's copy holds only in-frame clones and misses some; the assay was immunoSEQ multiplex PCR. The data show about 2.4 million clones, with under 95% seen just once and around 0.37% held by the top ten. Source material: naive CD4+ T cells from PBMCs. The receptor source for this set is a man aged 18 to 30 in good health. Some clones in this sample may be carry-over from other donors' samples. Each CDR3 is given with its conserved first and last residue. Fields, in order: clone size, V gene, D gene, J gene, CDR3 protein, CDR3 DNA. D genes are given only for firm matches. Size tells how often a clone was seen (once, few, many) or the class of an expanded clone, and some rows leave it out.

-	TRBV4-3	-	TRBJ1-3	CASSQGHIGNTIYF	TGCGCCAGCAGCCAAGGACATATAGGAAACACCATATATTTT
-	TRBV19	-	TRBJ2-7	CASSIGGPGTYEQYF	TGTGCCAGTAGTATAGGGGGCCCAGGGACCTACGAGCAGTACTTC
-	TRBV30	TRBD1	TRBJ1-2	CAWSVNRGYGYTF	TGTGCCTGGAGCGTAAACAGGGGGTATGGCTACACCTTC
-	TRBV29-1	-	TRBJ2-2	CSAYGGQGNTGELFF	TGCAGCGCCTATGGGGGCCAGGGGAACACCGGGGAGCTGTTTTTT
-	TRBV9	TRBD2	TRBJ2-5	CASSGTSGSRETQYF	TGTGCCAGCAGTGGAACTAGCGGGAGTCGGGAGACCCAGTACTTC
-	TRBV6-6	-	TRBJ2-5	CASRELGGQETQYF	TGTGCCAGCAGGGAACTAGGGGGCCAAGAGACCCAGTACTTC
-	TRBV28	TRBD1	TRBJ2-1	CASSFPDRASNEQFF	TGTGCCAGCAGTTTCCCGGACAGGGCCAGCAATGAGCAGTTCTTC
-	TRBV28	TRBD2	TRBJ2-1	CASSLGSGSLREQFF	TGTGCCAGCAGTTTAGGGAGCGGGAGTCTGCGTGAGCAGTTCTTC
-	TRBV7-9	-	TRBJ2-1	CASSSGGIAYNEQFF	TGTGCCAGCAGCTCAGGAGGGATAGCCTACAATGAGCAGTTCTTC
few	TRBV2	-	TRBJ2-7	CASSRDSYEQYF	TGTGCCAGCAGTCGAGATTCCTACGAGCAGTACTTC
-	TRBV11-2	-	TRBJ2-1	CASSLAGNSYNEQFF	TGTGCCAGCAGCTTAGCGGGAAACTCCTACAATGAGCAGTTCTTC
-	TRBV11-2	TRBD1	TRBJ2-7	CASSSRTGQGVLYSYEQYF	TGTGCCAGCAGCTCCCGGACGGGACAGGGGGTATTATACTCCTACGAGCAGTACTTC
-	TRBV7-9	TRBD2	TRBJ2-5	CASSFWGGETQYF	TGTGCCAGCAGCTTCTGGGGGGGAGAGACCCAGTACTTC
-	TRBV5-1	-	TRBJ2-1	CASSFREQRSEQFF	TGCGCCAGCAGCTTCAGGGAGCAACGAAGTGAGCAGTTCTTC
-	TRBV9	TRBD2	TRBJ2-1	CASSRGRTSGKSSYNEQFF	TGTGCCAGCAGTCGGGGTCGTACTAGCGGGAAGAGCTCCTACAATGAGCAGTTCTTC
-	TRBV10-3	-	TRBJ2-7	CASGPAVNLATNEQYF	TGTGCCAGCGGACCCGCGGTGAACTTAGCTACTAACGAGCAGTACTTC
-	TRBV7-2	-	TRBJ2-7	CASSLERAEQYF	TGTGCCAGCAGCTTAGAAAGGGCCGAGCAGTACTTC
-	TRBV4-1	TRBD1	TRBJ2-3	CASSSLTGPLQYF	TGCGCCAGCAGCTCCCTGACAGGGCCCTTGCAGTATTTT
-	TRBV6-5	-	TRBJ1-1	CASSYWEGRNTEAFF	TGTGCCAGCAGTTACTGGGAGGGCAGAAACACTGAAGCTTTCTTT
-	TRBV19	TRBD1	TRBJ1-1	CASRNRLGQGGEAFF	TGTGCCAGTAGAAACCGCCTGGGACAGGGGGGTGAAGCTTTCTTT
-	TRBV19	TRBD2	TRBJ2-1	CASSGNLGKTSGRGRAFKFF	TGTGCCAGTAGTGGAAACTTGGGGAAAACCAGCGGGAGAGGGCGTGCGTTTAAGTTCTTC
-	TRBV5-6	-	TRBJ2-7	CASRPGEGYRDEQYF	TGTGCCAGCAGACCGGGCGAAGGGTATAGAGACGAGCAGTACTTC
-	TRBV15	TRBD2	TRBJ2-7	CATSSGGSGRGHEQYF	TGTGCCACCAGCAGTGGGGGCAGCGGGAGGGGGCACGAGCAGTACTTC
-	TRBV10-3	-	TRBJ1-2	CAISEVRQFYGYTF	TGTGCCATCAGTGAGGTGCGACAGTTCTATGGCTACACCTTC
-	TRBV28	-	TRBJ1-2	CASSNRQSNYGYTF	TGTGCCAGCAGTAACCGACAGAGTAACTATGGCTACACCTTC
-	TRBV19	-	TRBJ1-5	CASSKFLGDQPQHF	TGTGCCAGTAGTAAATTTTTGGGGGATCAGCCCCAGCATTTT
-	TRBV29-1	-	TRBJ2-3	CSVGAPLRDTQYF	TGCAGCGTTGGGGCACCTCTGAGGGATACGCAGTATTTT
-	TRBV27	-	TRBJ2-4	CASSLSGPGGDLRTKNIQYF	TGTGCCAGCAGTTTATCCGGCCCAGGGGGGGACCTGAGGACCAAAAACATTCAGTACTTC